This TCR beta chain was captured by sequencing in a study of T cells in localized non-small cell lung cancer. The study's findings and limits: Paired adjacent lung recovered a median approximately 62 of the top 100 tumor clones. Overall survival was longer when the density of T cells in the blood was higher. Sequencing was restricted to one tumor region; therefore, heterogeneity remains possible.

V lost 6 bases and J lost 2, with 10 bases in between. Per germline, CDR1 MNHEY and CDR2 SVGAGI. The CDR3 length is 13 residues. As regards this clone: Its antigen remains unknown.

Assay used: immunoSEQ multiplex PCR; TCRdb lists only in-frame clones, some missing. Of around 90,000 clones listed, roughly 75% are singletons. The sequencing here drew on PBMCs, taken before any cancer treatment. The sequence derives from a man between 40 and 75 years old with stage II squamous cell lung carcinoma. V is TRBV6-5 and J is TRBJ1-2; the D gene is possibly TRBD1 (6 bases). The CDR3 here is CASRPGQNYGYTF. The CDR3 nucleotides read TGTGCCAGCAGGCCCGGACAGAACTATGGCTACACCTTC.